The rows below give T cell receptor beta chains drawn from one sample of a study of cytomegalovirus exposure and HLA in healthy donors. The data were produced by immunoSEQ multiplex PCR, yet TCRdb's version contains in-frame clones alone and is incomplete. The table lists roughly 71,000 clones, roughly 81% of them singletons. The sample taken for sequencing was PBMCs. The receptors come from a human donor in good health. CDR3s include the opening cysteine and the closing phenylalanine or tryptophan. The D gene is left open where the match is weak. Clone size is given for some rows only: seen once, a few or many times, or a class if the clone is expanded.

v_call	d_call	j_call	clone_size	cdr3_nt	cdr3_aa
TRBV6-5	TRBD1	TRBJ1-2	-	TGTGCCAGTCGGACAGGGGGCAACTATGGCTACACCTTC	CASRTGGNYGYTF
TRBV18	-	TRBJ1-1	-	TGTGCCAGCTCACCACGCAGGGAGGGCACTGAAGCTTTCTTT	CASSPRREGTEAFF
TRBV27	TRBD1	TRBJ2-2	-	TGTGCCAGCAGCGCGAGCCAGACAGGGCACACCGGGGAGCTGTTTTTT	CASSASQTGHTGELFF
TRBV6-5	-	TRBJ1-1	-	TGTGCCAGCAGTTACCTGGGGGGATGGGCTGAAGCTTTCTTT	CASSYLGGWAEAFF
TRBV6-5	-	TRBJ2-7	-	TGTGCCAGCAGTGAGAGGGCCGCCTACGAGCAGTACTTC	CASSERAAYEQYF
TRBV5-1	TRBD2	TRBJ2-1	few	TGCGCCAGCAGCTTGGGGGAGGGGCAGTTCTTC	CASSLGEGQFF
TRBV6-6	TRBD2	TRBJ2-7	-	TGTGCCAGCAGTTACTCCGTGGAGGGAGGGAGCGAGCAGTACTTC	CASSYSVEGGSEQYF
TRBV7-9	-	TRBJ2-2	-	TGTGCCAGCAGCTTAGGGCAGGGGCAAGGCACCGGGGAGCTGTTTTTT	CASSLGQGQGTGELFF
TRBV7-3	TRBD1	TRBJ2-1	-	TGTGCCAGCAGCTTCCGGGACAGGGGGAAGGACAATGAGCAGTTCTTC	CASSFRDRGKDNEQFF
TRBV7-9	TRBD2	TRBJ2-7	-	TGTGCCAGCAGCTTAGCATCAGCGGGAGGGCCTCCGTACGAGCAGTACTTC	CASSLASAGGPPYEQYF
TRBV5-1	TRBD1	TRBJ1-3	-	TGCGCCAGCAGCTTGGAAGGACAGGGGAGGAACACCATATATTTT	CASSLEGQGRNTIYF
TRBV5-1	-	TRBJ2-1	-	TGCGCCAGCAGCATTATTCTAGCCCCCTCGGAGAATGAGCAGTTCTTC	CASSIILAPSENEQFF
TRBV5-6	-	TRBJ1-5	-	TGTGCCAGCAGCTTGTGGCAGGGCAATCAGCCCCAGCATTTT	CASSLWQGNQPQHF
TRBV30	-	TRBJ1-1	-	TGTGCCTGGAGTGTACTATCGGGATTGGACACTGAAGCTTTCTTT	CAWSVLSGLDTEAFF
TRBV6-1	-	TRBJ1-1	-	TGTGCCAGCAGTGAAGAAGGACTCCCGCAAACTGAAGCTTTCTTT	CASSEEGLPQTEAFF
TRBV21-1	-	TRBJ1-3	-	TGTGCCAGCAGCAAAAGGGTGTGGCCCGGGACAGGGTATCTCTCTGGAAACACCATATATTTT	CASSKRVWPGTGYLSGNTIYF
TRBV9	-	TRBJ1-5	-	TGTGCCAGCAGCGCCGGCGGCGGAGCCAATCAGCCCCAGCATTTT	CASSAGGGANQPQHF
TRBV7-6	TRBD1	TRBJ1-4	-	TGTGCCAGCAGCCCGGGACAGGCGAATGAAAAACTGTTTTTT	CASSPGQANEKLFF
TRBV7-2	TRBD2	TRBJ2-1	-	TGTGCCAGCAGCTTAGAGGGCGGGGCTAGCGGGAGGGCCAAGTTCTTC	CASSLEGGASGRAKFF
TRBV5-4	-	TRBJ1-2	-	TGTGCCAGCAGCTTGGCGTCCGACTATGGCTACACCTTC	CASSLASDYGYTF
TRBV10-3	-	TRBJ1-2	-	TGTGCCATCAAATGGCAGACTAGAGGCGACTATGGCTACACCTTC	CAIKWQTRGDYGYTF
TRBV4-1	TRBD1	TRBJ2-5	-	TGCGCCAGCAGCAACTCCGGGACAGGTCAAGAGACCCAGTACTTC	CASSNSGTGQETQYF
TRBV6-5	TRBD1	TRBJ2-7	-	TGTGCCAGCAGTTCAGGACAGGGCTCCTACGAGCAGTACTTC	CASSSGQGSYEQYF
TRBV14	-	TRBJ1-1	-	TGTGCCAGCAGCCAAGCCGTTGGGGCGCGCACTGAAGCTTTCTTT	CASSQAVGARTEAFF
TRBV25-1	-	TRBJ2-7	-	TGTGCCAGCAGACCCTCACAGGCTTACTCCTACGAGCAGTACTTC	CASRPSQAYSYEQYF